This T cell receptor beta chain was identified during a study of blood T cells in healthy people across ages. The draw of peripheral blood yielded about 9.4 milliliters from each donor. No fewer than 7 million PBMCs went into each sample. The second PCR ran roughly 6 to 12 cycles with a sample-barcoded 5' primer and J-beta primers. TCRdb re-derived calls from the 5' RACE reads in MiXCR, one entry per CDR3 protein. The table includes about 780,000 distinct CDR3 sequences, around 68% detected once. This CDR3 spans 14 amino acids. In germline, CDR1 is DFQATT, CDR2 SNEGSKA (reference sequence). Trimming pared 5 bases from V and 7 bases from J, leaving 21 bases between.

This receptor was identified in a man aged 30 to 45 in good health. V usage is TRBV20-1 and J usage is TRBJ2-7; D might be TRBD1 (5 bases). The source material was blood. The CDR3 spells CSAGLGAYTDEQYF. CDR3 nucleotides: TGCAGTGCTGGTCTAGGGGCTTACACCGATGAGCAGTACTTC.